This T cell receptor (beta chain) was captured in a study of shared clonotypes between healthy human individuals (TCRdb year 2020). Concerning the study at large: A few men and a couple of women, aged 18 to 49 years, made up the cohort. Different laboratories and diverse techniques were used to prepare libraries and sequence TCR repertoires, to increase sequencing depth and limit assay-specific biases. Blood TCR repertoires of about five healthy adults were deeply sequenced to estimate repertoire size and the extent of clonotype sharing between individuals. For each donor, CD4 naive and CD4 memory were each run on three plates, CD8 naive on two plates, and CD8 memory on one plate. Each donor's leukapheresis produced roughly between roughly 0.9 and 8.9 billion PBMCs. General study outcomes and caveats: Sampling was restricted to blood, and TCR repertoires in tissues likely differ from the TCR repertoires found in blood. Across a few donors, around 5% of naive CD4, 3.5% of naive CD8, approximately 2.5% of memory CD4, and approximately 0.4% of memory CD8 clonotypes were shared. Because the study included only a small number of donors, the genetic and exposure-history diversity represented was limited. Larger estimated clonotype richness was generally found for naive subsets than for memory subsets. Compared with non-shared clonotypes, the clonotypes found in all four sorted-subset donors had higher generation probabilities. Pairwise subsampling led to the expectation that sequencing depth would affect the degree of clonotype sharing among donors. Rarefaction of sorted-subset datasets indicated incomplete sequencing despite the large sequencing depth.

Using the deep immunoSEQ assay, multiplex PCR amplified TCR CDR3 regions from genomic DNA. For each cell subset, the extracted genomic DNA was distributed evenly across all wells of several immunoSEQ 96-well plates, and each plate served as one replicate. Each replicate PCR for sorted subsets received roughly 200 ng genomic DNA, equal to about 30,000 T cell genomes. The purified libraries were quantified using a Qubit 3.0 fluorometer, sized with a Bioanalyzer 2100, and then quantified again using the KAPA Library Quantification kit. Every immunoSEQ 96-well plate was sequenced on a dedicated single-read 150-cycle Illumina NextSeq 550 flow cell. On the study's bioinformatics: Because the immunoSEQ output held only junctional sequences and lacked quality scores, the filtering could not match the filtering applied to full-length reads. Sequences were annotated with PyIR, a Python wrapper for IgBLAST v1.9, and V/J genes and CDR3 were assigned using IMGT germline references. Reads were removed for weak V/J assignments (E-value above 1e-6), missing CDR3, stop codons, out-of-frame junctions, or ambiguous translated residues. V3J clonotypes were defined by identical inferred V gene, J gene, and CDR3 amino acid sequence. The percentage overlap between two repertoires was calculated by dividing the number of shared unique clonotypes by the size of the smaller repertoire. Three approaches were used to assess repertoire richness: RTK rarefaction, the Chao1 estimator, and Recon v2.1 estimates of unobserved clonotypes. For all TCRbeta clonotypes obtained by the gDNA method from several donors, generation probabilities were computed with OLGA. This immuneACCESS table, as held by TCRdb, lists in-frame sequences with V and J called but not all clones. Of the missing ones, under half trace to an unresolved V gene in checked studies; the others have no known cause. V and J calls and clone size follow that table, whereas D and trimming were derived from the DNA. The sample table contains about 1,800,000 clones; only one count was recorded for approximately 94% of them. The top ten clones comprise under 1.5% of the sample.

CD8 naive samples were obtained by positive selection for CCR7 among CD45RO-negative cells, yielding a CD45RA+CCR7+ population from which TemRA cells were excluded. Donors were healthy HIV-negative adults with no recently reported acute infections or vaccinations. All donors were Caucasian adults living in Nashville, Tennessee, USA. Blood was collected by leukapheresis, and PBMCs were isolated by Ficoll-Histopaque density gradient centrifugation and then cryopreserved in liquid nitrogen vapor phase. Purity and quantity of every magnetically sorted T cell population were checked by analytical flow cytometry. Genomic DNA was isolated from each sorted fraction and quantified by UV absorbance on a Nanodrop 2000c. As regards this clone: The specificity of this receptor is unknown. No much larger clone exists at a distance of one base, and base qualities are not known.

Including the terminal cysteine and phenylalanine, the CDR3 comprises 18 residues. Solely the CDR3 DNA is kept, with 54 bases framed from the first base. The V end gives up 2 bases and the J end 5 bases, leaving 13 bases in the junction not matched to a gene. The germline V gene provides CDR1 SGHDT and CDR2 YYEEEE. This chain is built from TRBV5-6 and TRBJ2-1; TRBD2 aligns with 10 central bases. Sequenced input: naive CD8+ T cells sorted from blood. The cell subset or site label here, explained by the study, means: CD45RA+CCR7+. This sequence originates from a man aged 18 to 30 in good health. The DNA reads as follows: TGTGCCAGCAGCTTTCCAGCGGGAGGGCCAAATCCCAACAATGAGCAGTTCTTC. This gives the protein CASSFPAGGPNPNNEQFF.